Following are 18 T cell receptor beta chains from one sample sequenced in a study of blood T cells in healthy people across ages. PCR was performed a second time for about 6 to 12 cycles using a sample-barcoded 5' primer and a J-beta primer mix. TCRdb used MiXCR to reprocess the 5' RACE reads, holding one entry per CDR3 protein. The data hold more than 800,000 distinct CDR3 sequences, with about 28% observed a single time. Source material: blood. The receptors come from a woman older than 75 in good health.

CDR3 loop: CASSPGGLWTEAFF. The DNA of the CDR3 is TGTGCCAGCAGCCCAGGGGGCCTGTGGACTGAAGCTTTCTTT. V is TRBV6-1 and J is TRBJ1-1, with TRBD1 matching over 8 bases. Germline V lookup: CDR1 MNHNS, CDR2 SASEGT. V was pared by 6 bases and J by 5 bases, with 8 bases of the junction left unmatched. The CDR3 is 14 residues long.

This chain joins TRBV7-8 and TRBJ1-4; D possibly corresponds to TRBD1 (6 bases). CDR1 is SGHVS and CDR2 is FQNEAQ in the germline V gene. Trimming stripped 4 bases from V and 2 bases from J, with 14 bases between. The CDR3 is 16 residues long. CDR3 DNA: TGTGCCAGCAGCTGGGCTGACAGGTTGACTAATGAAAAACTGTTTTTT. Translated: CASSWADRLTNEKLFF. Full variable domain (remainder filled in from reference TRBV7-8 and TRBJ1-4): GAGVSQSPRYKVAKRGQDVALRCDPISGHVSLFWYQQALGQGPEFLTYFQNEAQLDKSGLPSDRFFAERPEGSVSTLKIQRTQQEDSAVYLCASSWADRLTNEKLFFGSGTQLSVL.

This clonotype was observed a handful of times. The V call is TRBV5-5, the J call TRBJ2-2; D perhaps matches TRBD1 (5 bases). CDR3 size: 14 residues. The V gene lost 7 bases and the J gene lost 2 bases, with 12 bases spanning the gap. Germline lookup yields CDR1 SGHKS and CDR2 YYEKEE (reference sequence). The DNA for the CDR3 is TGTGCCAGCCTGCGCAGGGCCAACACCGGGGAGCTGTTTTTT. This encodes CASLRRANTGELFF.

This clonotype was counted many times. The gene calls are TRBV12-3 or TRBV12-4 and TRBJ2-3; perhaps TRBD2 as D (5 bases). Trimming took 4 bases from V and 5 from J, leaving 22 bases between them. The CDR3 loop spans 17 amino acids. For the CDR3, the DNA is TGTGCCAGCAGTTCCACGACTACCACCCGACCGGGAGATACGCAGTATTTT. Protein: CASSSTTTTRPGDTQYF.

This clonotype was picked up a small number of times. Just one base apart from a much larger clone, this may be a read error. The CDR3 here is CASSLYGEETQFF. The CDR3 DNA is TGTGCCAGCAGCTTGTACGGGGAAGAGACCCAGTTCTTC. The V call is TRBV5-5, the J call TRBJ2-5; weak D call: TRBD2 (5 bases). The end of the DNA fits TRBJ2-1 better, so the J call may be wrong. The CDR3 extends over 13 amino acids. From germline, CDR1 is SGHKS and CDR2 YYEKEE (reference sequence).

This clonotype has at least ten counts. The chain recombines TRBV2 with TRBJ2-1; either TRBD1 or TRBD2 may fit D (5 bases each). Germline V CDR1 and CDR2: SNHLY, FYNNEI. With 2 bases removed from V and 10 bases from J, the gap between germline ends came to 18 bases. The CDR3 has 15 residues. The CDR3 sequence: CASSEWGLGDGEQFF. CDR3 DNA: TGTGCCAGCAGTGAATGGGGCCTAGGGGACGGCGAGCAGTTCTTC.

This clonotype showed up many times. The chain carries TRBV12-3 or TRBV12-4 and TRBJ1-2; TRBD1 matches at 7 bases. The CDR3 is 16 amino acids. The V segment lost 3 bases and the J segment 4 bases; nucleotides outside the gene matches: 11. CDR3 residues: CASSFSLTGTFYGYTF. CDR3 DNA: TGTGCCAGCAGTTTCTCACTGACAGGGACCTTCTATGGCTACACCTTC.

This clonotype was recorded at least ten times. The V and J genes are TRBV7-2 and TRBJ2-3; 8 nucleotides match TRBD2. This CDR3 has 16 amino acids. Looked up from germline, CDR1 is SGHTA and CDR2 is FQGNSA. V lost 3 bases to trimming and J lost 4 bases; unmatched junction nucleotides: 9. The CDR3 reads CASSFRGGFAADTQYF. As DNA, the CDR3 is TGTGCCAGCAGCTTCCGCGGGGGGTTCGCAGCAGATACGCAGTATTTT.

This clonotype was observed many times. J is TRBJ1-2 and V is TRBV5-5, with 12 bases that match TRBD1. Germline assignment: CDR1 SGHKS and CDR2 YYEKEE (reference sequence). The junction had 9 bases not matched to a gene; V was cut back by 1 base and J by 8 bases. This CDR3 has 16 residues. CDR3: CASSLSAGTGGEGYTF. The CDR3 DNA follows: TGTGCCAGCAGCTTGTCTGCCGGGACAGGGGGCGAAGGCTACACCTTC.

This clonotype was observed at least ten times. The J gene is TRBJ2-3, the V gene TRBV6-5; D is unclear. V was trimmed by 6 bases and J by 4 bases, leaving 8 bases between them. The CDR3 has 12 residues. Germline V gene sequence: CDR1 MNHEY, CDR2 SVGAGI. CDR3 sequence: CASRAKADTQYF. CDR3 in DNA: TGTGCCAGCAGGGCAAAGGCAGATACGCAGTATTTT.

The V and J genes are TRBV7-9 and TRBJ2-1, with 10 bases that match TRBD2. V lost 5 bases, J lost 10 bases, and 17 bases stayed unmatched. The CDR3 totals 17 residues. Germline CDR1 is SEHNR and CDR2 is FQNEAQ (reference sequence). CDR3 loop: CASSQRQGFSSGSEQFF. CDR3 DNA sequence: TGTGCCAGCAGCCAACGACAGGGTTTTTCTAGCGGGAGCGAGCAGTTCTTC. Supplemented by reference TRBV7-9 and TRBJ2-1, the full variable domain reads DTGVSQNPRHKITKRGQNVTFRCDPISEHNRLYWYRQTLGQGPEFLTYFQNEAQLEKSRLLSDRFSAERPKGSFSTLEIQRTEQGDSAMYLCASSQRQGFSSGSEQFFGPGTRLTVL.

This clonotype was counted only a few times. The CDR3 DNA sequence: TGTGCCAGCAGCCAGCGGGACAGCTCCTATGGCTACACCTTC. Encoded protein: CASSQRDSSYGYTF. This chain connects TRBV3-1 to TRBJ1-2, with TRBD1 matching over 7 bases. The CDR3 contains 14 residues. V was pared by 3 bases and J by 4 bases, with 5 bases of the junction left unmatched. Germline V lookup: CDR1 LGHDT, CDR2 YNNKEL (reference sequence).

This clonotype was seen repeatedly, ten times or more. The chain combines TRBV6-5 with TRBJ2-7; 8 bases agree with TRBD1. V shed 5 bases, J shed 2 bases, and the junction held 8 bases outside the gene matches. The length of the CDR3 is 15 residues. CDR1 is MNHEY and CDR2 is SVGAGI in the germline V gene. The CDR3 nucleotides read TGTGCCAGCAGTGGGGGACAGGTGGATACCTACGAGCAGTACTTC. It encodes CASSGGQVDTYEQYF.

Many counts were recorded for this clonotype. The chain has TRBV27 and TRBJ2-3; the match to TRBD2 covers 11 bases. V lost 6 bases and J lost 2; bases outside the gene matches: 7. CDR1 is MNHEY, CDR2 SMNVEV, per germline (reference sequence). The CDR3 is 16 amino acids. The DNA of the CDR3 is TGTGCCAGCAGCCGGACTAGCGGGTACTCCACAGATACGCAGTATTTT. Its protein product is CASSRTSGYSTDTQYF.

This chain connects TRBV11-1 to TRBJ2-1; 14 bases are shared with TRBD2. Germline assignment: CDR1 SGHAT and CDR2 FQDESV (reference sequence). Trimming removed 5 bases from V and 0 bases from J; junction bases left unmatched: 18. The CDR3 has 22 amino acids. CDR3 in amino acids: CASSPGRGLAGERVSSYNEQFF. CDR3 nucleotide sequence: TGTGCCAGCAGCCCGGGACGGGGACTAGCGGGAGAGAGAGTTAGCTCCTACAATGAGCAGTTCTTC.

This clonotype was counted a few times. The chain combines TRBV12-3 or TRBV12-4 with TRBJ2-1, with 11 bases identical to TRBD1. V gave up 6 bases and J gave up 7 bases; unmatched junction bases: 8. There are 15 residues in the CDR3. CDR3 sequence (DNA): TGTGCCAGCAGCTCATTGGGACAGGGGGTAAATGAGCAGTTCTTC. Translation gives CASSSLGQGVNEQFF.

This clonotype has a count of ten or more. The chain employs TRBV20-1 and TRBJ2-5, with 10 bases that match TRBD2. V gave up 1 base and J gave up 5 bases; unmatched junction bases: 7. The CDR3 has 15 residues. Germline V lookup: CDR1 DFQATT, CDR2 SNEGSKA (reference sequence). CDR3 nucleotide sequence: TGCAGTGCTAGAGGCCTCGGACTAGCGGTTGAGACCCAGTACTTC. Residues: CSARGLGLAVETQYF.

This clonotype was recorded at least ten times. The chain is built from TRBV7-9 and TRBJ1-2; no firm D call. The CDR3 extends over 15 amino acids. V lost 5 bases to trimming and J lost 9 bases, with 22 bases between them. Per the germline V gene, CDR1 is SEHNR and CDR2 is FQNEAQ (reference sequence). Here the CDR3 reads CASSPSAAGSHSYTF. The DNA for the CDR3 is TGTGCCAGCAGCCCTAGCGCCGCCGGCAGTCATAGCTACACCTTC.